This record covers a single TCR beta chain. Assay: immunoSEQ multiplex PCR; the TCRdb copy retains only in-frame clones and omits some. The sample records fewer than 350,000 clones, 86% being singletons. This record belongs to a study of blood T cell repertoires in COVID-19. Study-wide background: Italy, Spain and the United States were the sources of the convalescent and acute COVID-19 samples.

V dropped 6 bases and J dropped 16 bases, with 19 bases sitting between them. Germline V gives CDR1 DFQATT, CDR2 SNEGSKA (reference sequence). The CDR3 consists of 11 residues. The chain couples TRBV20-1 to TRBJ2-1; no definite D call. The source of this sequence is a man aged 35 to 55 with active or convalescent COVID-19. The sequenced sample consisted of peripheral blood. The CDR3 sequence is CSAPRGAINFF. The CDR3 DNA is TGCAGTGCCCCCCGCGGAGCCATTAATTTCTTC.